The source of this TCR beta chain is a study of T-cell reconstitution after alpha-beta-depleted transplantation in children (dated by TCRdb to about 2016). Notes on the research overall: T-cell immune reconstitution after TCRalphabeta/CD19-depleted allogeneic hematopoietic cell transplantation in children was quantitatively tracked in the study by means of TCR repertoire profiling. The paper as a whole reports these results and caveats: The high TCRbeta diversity at day 60 in some patients was ascribed to recipient T cells and intrathymic progenitors that had survived conditioning. The apparently early alphabetaT-cell count recovery about two months after transplant was reportedly dependent on only several hundred rapidly expanded clones derived from non-depleted graft cells. Over the following months the frequencies of hyperexpanded clones went down, and after one year T-cell counts and TCRbeta diversity were mostly credited to newly produced T cells.

Library construction relied on PCR. TCRdb names Illumina HiSeq 2500 as the instrument used. TCR libraries were prepared with molecular barcoding, using unique molecular identifiers to normalize TCRbeta repertoire quantification. TCRdb passed the public sequencing reads through fastp at Q25 and MiXCR, retaining productive beta sequences. Every CDR3 protein is listed once, alongside the most common genes and DNA of its rows. Recorded for this sample are about a million distinct CDR3 sequences; around 30% of them occurred a single time. The top ten clonotypes cover about 28% of the sample. A remark on this clonotype: The specificity of this receptor is unknown. No much larger clone exists at a distance of one base, and base qualities are not known.

In the paper's terms, the treatment or condition label means: allogeneic hematopoietic cell transplantation with graft depleted of TCRalphabeta T cells and CD19 B cells. The children who served as transplant recipients had been given grafts of TCRalphabeta/CD19-depleted allogeneic hematopoietic cells. This TCR derives from a boy under two years old who had a stem cell transplant for SCID, so the T cells may come from the graft donor. Specimen: PBMCs, mostly from graft donor cells, collected 360 days after TCRalphabeta/CD19-depleted stem cell transplant.

The CDR3 reads as follows: CSAIPSGEQETQYF. The DNA is as follows: TGCAGTGCTATCCCTAGCGGAGAGCAAGAGACCCAGTACTTC. Recombination connected TRBV20-1 to TRBJ2-5; 7 central bases correspond to TRBD2. The germline V gene encodes CDR1 DFQATT and CDR2 SNEGSKA (reference sequence). The CDR3 starts with the cysteine, ends with the phenylalanine, and has 14 residues. This entry keeps only the CDR3 DNA: 42 bases, framed from base 1. Trimming takes 4 bases off V and 2 bases off J; junction bases not matched to a gene: 7.